Following are 9 T cell receptor beta chains from one sample sequenced in a study of cytomegalovirus exposure and HLA in healthy donors. The PCR used 60 Vbeta and 13 Jbeta primers. The method was immunoSEQ multiplex PCR; TCRdb's version includes in-frame clones alone and lacks a portion of them. This table holds about 170,000 clones. Material: PBMCs. The receptors stem from a woman younger than 30 in good health and CMV-seropositive.

In the case of this clone: This sample includes further DNA sequences coding for the same CDR3. The J gene is TRBJ1-2, the V gene TRBV30, with TRBD1 identical over 7 bases. This CDR3 region has 13 residues. CDR1 GTSNPN and CDR2 SVGIG come from the germline V gene (reference sequence). V was clipped by 3 bases and J by 4 bases; unmatched bases: 5. CDR3: CAWSPGTAYGYTF. The CDR3 DNA is TGTGCCTGGAGCCCCGGGACAGCCTATGGCTACACCTTC.

In DNA, the CDR3 is TGTGCCAGCAGCTTGGCCGACATCCCAACTAATGAAAAACTGTTTTTT. This gives the protein CASSLADIPTNEKLFF. The V call is TRBV5-6, the J call TRBJ1-4; D is ambiguous. Germline CDR1 and CDR2: SGHDT and YYEEEE. The CDR3 has 16 residues. Trimming pared 0 bases from V and 0 bases from J, leaving 9 bases between.

Written as DNA, the CDR3 is TGTGCCAGTAGTAAAATACAGGGGGTTAATGAGCAGTTCTTC. It specifies CASSKIQGVNEQFF. The chain combines TRBV19 with TRBJ2-1; the match to TRBD1 covers 8 bases. Germline CDR1 reads LNHDA; CDR2 reads SQIVND (reference sequence). The CDR3 loop spans 14 amino acids. J gave up 7 bases and V 4 bases, and 6 bases lay outside the gene matches.

The J gene is TRBJ2-7, the V gene TRBV6-1, with D unresolved. V was trimmed by 6 bases and J by 0 bases, leaving 12 bases between them. The germline V gene has CDR1 MNHNS and CDR2 SASEGT. This CDR3 spans 14 amino acids. The CDR3 region is CASRSMASSYEQYF. The CDR3 nucleotides read TGTGCCAGCAGATCGATGGCTAGCTCCTACGAGCAGTACTTC.

The chain is built from TRBV2 and TRBJ2-1; 13 bases fit TRBD2. Germline CDR1 SNHLY, CDR2 FYNNEI. The CDR3 consists of 16 residues. Unmatched junction bases numbered 8, after V lost 3 bases and J lost 9 bases. CDR3 sequence: CASSDKTSGRASEQFF. The CDR3 DNA sequence: TGTGCCAGCAGTGACAAAACTAGCGGGAGGGCCTCTGAGCAGTTCTTC.

The rearrangement links TRBV7-3 to TRBJ2-1; D is unresolved. The V end was cut by 0 bases, the J end by 1 base, with 13 bases between. The CDR3 covers 17 residues. Germline CDR1 reads SGHTA; CDR2 reads FQGTGA. CDR3: CASSLTAGSLSYNEQFF. Written as DNA, the CDR3 is TGTGCCAGCAGCTTAACAGCAGGTTCCCTTTCCTACAATGAGCAGTTCTTC.

This chain connects TRBV7-9 to TRBJ1-1; D might be TRBD1 (5 bases). V lost 0 bases, J lost 1 base, and 15 bases lay in between. This CDR3 has 17 residues. Per germline, CDR1 SEHNR and CDR2 FQNEAQ (reference sequence). CDR3 DNA: TGTGCCAGCAGCTTAGCGCCTGTGGGGGGTGGGAACACTGAAGCTTTCTTT. This gives the protein CASSLAPVGGGNTEAFF.

The gene calls are TRBV6-6 and TRBJ2-7; 10 nucleotides line up with TRBD1. The trim removed 5 bases at V and 3 bases at J, leaving 4 bases unmatched. CDR1 is MNHNY, CDR2 SVGAGI, per germline (reference sequence). The CDR3 has 14 residues. The CDR3 coding sequence is TGTGCCAGCAGTCACCGGGACAGGGGCTACGAGCAGTACTTC. This translates into CASSHRDRGYEQYF.

This sequence joins TRBV30 and TRBJ1-1, with D tentatively TRBD1 (5 bases). CDR1 is GTSNPN and CDR2 is SVGIG in the germline V gene (reference sequence). The CDR3 runs to 13 residues. V was cut by 3 bases and J by 5 bases, with 13 bases left in between. In DNA form, the CDR3 reads TGTGCCTGGAGAAGGAGCAGGGCGACTGAAGCTTTCTTT. This encodes CAWRRSRATEAFF.